Below, 32 T cell receptor beta chains from the same sample are listed, as sequenced in a study of shared clonotypes between healthy human individuals. Measured with immunoSEQ multiplex PCR; TCRdb has only the in-frame clones, and not every one. Of a few million clones listed, around 94% are singletons. The sequenced material came from naive CD4+ T cells sorted from blood. Subset noted: CD45RA+ positively selected. The receptor source for this set is a man aged 18 to 29 in good health.

The J gene is TRBJ1-1, the V gene TRBV27; D may be TRBD1 (5 bases). The CDR3 contains 13 residues. Between the trimmed V and J ends, which lost 2 bases and 7 bases, there was a span of 11 bases. Germline V gene sequence: CDR1 MNHEY, CDR2 SMNVEV (reference sequence). The DNA for the CDR3 is TGTGCCAGCAGTTTAAGGGCAGGGCGTGAAGCTTTCTTT. Its translation is CASSLRAGREAFF.

This clone was observed a few times. V and J are TRBV5-4 and TRBJ2-7, with 7 bases fitting TRBD1. The length of the CDR3 is 13 residues. Per germline, CDR1 SGHNT and CDR2 YYREEE (reference sequence). V gave up 4 bases and J gave up 4 bases; unmatched junction bases: 5. The CDR3 sequence: CASSPGQQYEQYF. The DNA for the CDR3 is TGTGCCAGCAGCCCGGGACAGCAATACGAGCAGTACTTC.

V and J are TRBV7-9 and TRBJ1-6; perhaps TRBD1 as D (6 bases). Germline values: CDR1 SEHNR, CDR2 FQNEAQ (reference sequence). The CDR3 extends over 16 amino acids. The V and J ends lost 0 bases and 6 bases respectively, with 12 bases between them. CDR3 in DNA: TGTGCCAGCAGCTTAGCGTCTGGGGGGCCTAATTCACCCCTCCACTTT. Protein: CASSLASGGPNSPLHF. The full variable domain, rest sourced from reference TRBV7-9 and TRBJ1-6, is DTGVSQNPRHKITKRGQNVTFRCDPISEHNRLYWYRQTLGQGPEFLTYFQNEAQLEKSRLLSDRFSAERPKGSFSTLEIQRTEQGDSAMYLCASSLASGGPNSPLHFGNGTRLTVT.

This clone was counted between two and nine times. The rearrangement joins TRBV27 to TRBJ2-5; D is ambiguous. The CDR3 spans 13 residues. Germline V CDR1 and CDR2: MNHEY, SMNVEV (reference sequence). V dropped 4 bases and J dropped 7 bases, with 13 bases sitting between them. CDR3 in DNA: TGTGCCAGCAGTTCCCACCAAAAGGGGACCCAGTACTTC. Its translation: CASSSHQKGTQYF.

The rearrangement links TRBV5-6 to TRBJ1-2, with 7 bases identical to TRBD1. The trim removed 0 bases at V and 4 bases at J, leaving 9 bases unmatched. There are 16 residues in the CDR3. CDR1 is SGHDT, CDR2 YYEEEE, per germline. This CDR3 is CASSLGVGGGSYGYTF. The DNA of the CDR3 is TGTGCCAGCAGCTTGGGGGTAGGGGGCGGTAGCTATGGCTACACCTTC. Complete variable domain (other parts from reference TRBV5-6 and TRBJ1-2): DAGVTQSPTHLIKTRGQQVTLRCSPKSGHDTVSWYQQALGQGPQFIFQYYEEEERQRGNFPDRFSGHQFPNYSSELNVNALLLGDSALYLCASSLGVGGGSYGYTFGSGTRLTVV.

Only one count was recorded for this clone. The gene calls are TRBV10-3 and TRBJ1-6; TRBD1 is a possible D gene (6 bases). The CDR3 sequence is 12 residues long. Looked up from germline, CDR1 is ENHRY and CDR2 is SYGVKD. V was shortened by 9 bases and J by 8 bases, with 11 bases between the two germline ends. CDR3 residues: CAIGGADSPLHF. The CDR3 region has the DNA TGTGCCATAGGGGGAGCCGATTCACCCCTCCACTTT.

CDR3 amino acids: CASSVDPQAYEQYF. CDR3 bases: TGTGCCAGCAGCGTAGACCCCCAAGCCTACGAGCAGTACTTC. V and J are TRBV9 and TRBJ2-7; no clear D gene. The germline V gene encodes CDR1 SGDLS and CDR2 YYNGEE. There are 14 residues in the CDR3. Trimming took 0 bases from V and 2 from J, leaving 9 bases between them.

The V gene is TRBV11-2, the J gene TRBJ2-1, with 9 positions matching TRBD2. The CDR3 sequence is 19 residues long. J was trimmed by 5 bases and V by 6 bases; bases with no gene match: 20. Germline V CDR1 and CDR2: SGHAT, FQNNGV. CDR3 in amino acids: CASRTWEVNSGSRDNEQFF. In DNA form, the CDR3 reads TGTGCCAGCAGAACCTGGGAAGTGAATAGCGGGAGCCGTGACAATGAGCAGTTCTTC.

The chain joins TRBV28 to TRBJ2-7, with TRBD2 identical over 7 bases. V dropped 7 bases and J dropped 6; count of bases not matched to a gene: 12. The CDR3 length is 14 residues. The germline V gene has CDR1 MDHEN and CDR2 SYDVKM. Written as DNA, the CDR3 is TGTGCCAGCATCCCTGGGGGGGGAGGTAGCGAGCAGTACTTC. Its protein product is CASIPGGGGSEQYF.

This clone was found once. The germline gene is not matched at one end of the junction; a read error may be the cause. The J gene is TRBJ2-5, the V gene TRBV7-7; a possible D gene is TRBD2 (6 bases). There are 18 residues in the CDR3. Germline CDR1 is SSHAT and CDR2 is FNYEAQ (reference sequence). The CDR3 nucleotides read TGTGCTAGCAGCTTAGTTTTAGCAGCTAGCGCCCAGAAAGAGACCCAGTACTTC. Its translation: CASSLVLAASAQKETQYF.

V gene TRBV28 combines with J gene TRBJ1-1; a possible D gene is TRBD1 (5 bases). V lost 3 bases and J lost 2, with 13 bases in between. The V gene's germline CDR1 is MDHEN and CDR2 SYDVKM. The CDR3 spans 15 residues. CDR3 nucleotides: TGTGCCAGCAGTTTCGCCGGGACGGGTAACACTGAAGCTTTCTTT. Amino acids: CASSFAGTGNTEAFF. Using reference TRBV28 and TRBJ1-1 for the parts outside the CDR3, the full variable domain is DVKVTQSSRYLVKRTGEKVFLECVQDMDHENMFWYRQDPGLGLRLIYFSYDVKMKEKGDIPEGYSVSREKKERFSLILESASTNQTSMYLCASSFAGTGNTEAFFGQGTRLTVV.

This chain connects TRBV7-2 to TRBJ1-1; TRBD1 aligns across 8 bases. V lost 3 bases, J lost 3 bases, and 6 bases stayed unmatched. Germline CDR1 SGHTA, CDR2 FQGNSA. The CDR3 sequence is 15 residues long. The CDR3 reads CASSFEGQGYTEAFF. Here the CDR3 DNA reads TGTGCCAGCAGCTTCGAAGGACAGGGCTACACTGAAGCTTTCTTT.

This chain uses TRBV28 with TRBJ1-6; 7 bases line up with TRBD1. This CDR3 contains 15 residues. The J segment lost 2 bases and the V segment lost 3 bases, leaving 1 base of the junction unmatched. CDR1 is MDHEN, CDR2 SYDVKM, per germline. The CDR3 DNA reads TGTGCCAGCAGTTTGGGACAGACCTATAATTCACCCCTCCACTTT. Translation: CASSLGQTYNSPLHF.

The chain is built from TRBV5-4 and TRBJ1-1; perhaps TRBD1 as D (5 bases). CDR1 and CDR2 from the germline V gene are SGHNT and YYREEE (reference sequence). The CDR3 is 17 residues long. Trimming left V 0 bases short and J 4 bases short, with 19 bases between. In DNA form, the CDR3 reads TGTGCCAGCAGCTTGGTTGGGGCAGGGCCGGCGGGCACTGAAGCTTTCTTT. Its protein is CASSLVGAGPAGTEAFF.

The genes are TRBV7-3 and TRBJ2-1; D is uncertain. The CDR3 spans 15 residues. Between the trimmed V and J ends, which lost 5 bases and 0 bases, there was a span of 11 bases. Germline-derived CDR1 and CDR2 are SGHTA and FQGTGA. The CDR3 protein is CASSPAFGSYNEQFF. The CDR3 bases are TGTGCCAGCAGCCCAGCGTTCGGCTCCTACAATGAGCAGTTCTTC.

A note on this clone: The sample holds other DNA sequences that translate to the same CDR3. The chain has TRBV11-3 and TRBJ2-5; D gene ambiguous. The CDR3 totals 13 residues. Per the germline V gene, CDR1 is SGHNT and CDR2 is YENEEA. V lost 2 bases, J lost 4 bases, and 8 bases lay in between. Written as DNA, the CDR3 is TGTGCCAGCAGCTTAAGTCCGGGAGAGACCCAGTACTTC. Its protein is CASSLSPGETQYF.

The V and J genes are TRBV30 and TRBJ2-2; D call uncertain. Germline V gene lookup returns CDR1 GTSNPN and CDR2 SVGIG (reference sequence). Trimming shortened V by 0 bases and J by 7 bases, and 15 bases separated the two germline ends. The CDR3 sequence is 15 residues long. CDR3 DNA sequence: TGTGCCTGGAGTGTAATGACCCCTCGGAGCGGGGAGCTGTTTTTT. It codes for CAWSVMTPRSGELFF.

The rearrangement uses TRBV5-1 and TRBJ2-1, with D uncertain. Germline lookup yields CDR1 SGHRS and CDR2 YFSETQ. The V end lost 1 base, the J end lost 5 bases, and 7 bases lay between the germline ends. CDR3 length: 13 residues. The CDR3 spells CASSLTQNNEQFF. DNA for the CDR3: TGCGCCAGCAGCTTGACCCAAAACAATGAGCAGTTCTTC.

The rearrangement links TRBV7-2 to TRBJ2-6; tentatively, D is TRBD1 (5 bases). CDR1 is SGHTA, CDR2 FQGNSA, per germline. This CDR3 has 18 amino acids. V was pared by 1 base and J by 0 bases, with 13 bases between. The CDR3 DNA follows: TGTGCCAGCAGCTTAGTCGCAGGGCTAAGCTCTGGGGCCAACGTCCTGACTTTC. Amino acid sequence: CASSLVAGLSSGANVLTF.

This clone was detected only a few times. A junction boundary mismatches the germline segment, possibly from a read error. The V call is TRBV7-7, the J call TRBJ2-7, with 10 bases matching TRBD2. The CDR3 extends over 13 amino acids. CDR1 is SSHAT, CDR2 FNYEAQ, per germline (reference sequence). CDR3 sequence (DNA): TGTGCTAGCAGCCCCGGGACTAGCGCCGAGCAGTACTTC. It encodes CASSPGTSAEQYF.

V gene TRBV12-5 combines with J gene TRBJ2-3; 15 nucleotides align to TRBD2. The J segment lost 6 bases and the V segment lost 4 bases, leaving 5 bases of the junction unmatched. CDR3 length: 16 amino acids. CDR1 and CDR2 (germline): LGHNT, FRNRAP. CDR3 sequence: CASGSGLAGGPDTQYF. CDR3 sequence (DNA): TGTGCTAGTGGTTCGGGACTAGCGGGAGGCCCTGATACGCAGTATTTT.

A note on this clone: Other DNA sequences within the sample encode an identical CDR3. The chain has TRBV18 and TRBJ1-5, with TRBD1 matching over 8 bases. Germline V gene data show CDR1 as KGHSH and CDR2 as LQKENI. V gave up 3 bases and J gave up 3 bases; unmatched junction bases: 1. The CDR3 totals 14 residues. Written as DNA, the CDR3 is TGTGCCAGCTCACCGGGACAGGCCAATCAGCCCCAGCATTTT. This codes for CASSPGQANQPQHF.

V and J are TRBV7-2 and TRBJ2-5; no clear D. The J call may be incorrect, as the DNA end agrees better with TRBJ2-7. Per germline, CDR1 SGHTA and CDR2 FQGNSA. This CDR3 has 13 residues. CDR3 bases: TGTGCCAGCAGCTCCCCCGTTTTCTACGAGCAGTACTTC. This gives the protein CASSSPVFYEQYF.

This clone was counted between two and nine times. This rearrangement joins TRBV18 to TRBJ1-1; no clear D. The CDR3 totals 14 residues. Germline V CDR1 and CDR2: KGHSH, LQKENI. V lost 1 base, J lost 6 bases, and 12 bases lay in between. CDR3 sequence reads: CASSPLAGDAEAFF. As DNA, the CDR3 is TGTGCCAGCTCACCACTCGCTGGCGACGCTGAAGCTTTCTTT.

The DNA for the CDR3 is TGTGCCACGGGACGGTGGGTCTACGAGCAGTACTTC. Protein: CATGRWVYEQYF. The chain joins TRBV2 to TRBJ2-7, with D tentatively TRBD1 or TRBD2 (5 bases each). Germline V gives CDR1 SNHLY, CDR2 FYNNEI. This CDR3 contains 12 residues. Trimming left V 10 bases short and J 3 bases short, with 13 bases between.

The rearrangement uses TRBV20-1 and TRBJ2-7; D is possibly TRBD1 (6 bases). Germline assignment: CDR1 DFQATT and CDR2 SNEGSKA (reference sequence). This CDR3 is 11 amino acids long. Trimming pared 6 bases from V and 5 bases from J, leaving 11 bases between. The CDR3: CSAEQGNEQYF. The CDR3 DNA reads as TGCAGTGCGGAACAGGGTAACGAGCAGTACTTC.

This chain joins TRBV20-1 and TRBJ2-1, with D perhaps matching TRBD2 (5 bases). CDR1 and CDR2 (germline): DFQATT, SNEGSKA (reference sequence). The CDR3 runs to 11 residues. Trimming cost V 3 bases and J 7 bases, with 7 bases left between them. CDR3 sequence: CSASGENEQFF. CDR3 nucleotides: TGCAGTGCTAGCGGGGAAAATGAGCAGTTCTTC.

This clone was found a few times. This chain uses TRBV5-1 with TRBJ2-1; 9 bases match TRBD2. Germline CDR1 is SGHRS and CDR2 is YFSETQ. V gave up 0 bases and J gave up 6 bases; unmatched junction bases: 7. CDR3 size: 16 residues. The CDR3 coding sequence is TGCGCCAGCAGCTTGGGGTCTAGCGGGGCCATCAATGAGCAGTTCTTC. It yields the protein CASSLGSSGAINEQFF.

Concerning this clone: The sample has other DNA sequences that encode this CDR3 too. The chain couples TRBV30 to TRBJ2-5; 11 bases match TRBD2. CDR3 length: 15 residues. The junction had 4 bases not matched to a gene; V was cut back by 0 bases and J by 4 bases. Germline lookup yields CDR1 GTSNPN and CDR2 SVGIG (reference sequence). CDR3 in amino acids: CAWSVGLAGGETQYF. In nucleotides, the CDR3 is TGTGCCTGGAGTGTCGGCCTAGCGGGGGGAGAGACCCAGTACTTC.

This clone was seen once. V and J are TRBV18 and TRBJ2-2; D not certain. This CDR3 is 13 amino acids long. In germline, CDR1 is KGHSH, CDR2 LQKENI. V lost 6 bases and J 4 bases, leaving 9 bases between the germline ends. The CDR3 spells CASSLAATGELFF. In DNA, the CDR3 is TGTGCCAGCTCCCTGGCCGCCACCGGGGAGCTGTTTTTT.

V is TRBV18 and J is TRBJ2-3; 10 positions match TRBD2. The ends lost 3 bases at V and 1 base at J; junction bases unmatched: 10. Per the germline V gene, CDR1 is KGHSH and CDR2 is LQKENI. This CDR3 has 18 amino acids. The CDR3 nucleotides are TGTGCCAGCTCACCCATGGGACGGACTAGCGGAGGCACAGATACGCAGTATTTT. Protein product: CASSPMGRTSGGTDTQYF.

To note about this clone: Within the sample, other DNA sequences also encode this same CDR3. The CDR3, as DNA: TGTGCCAGCTCACAGGGCGGAGGCACAGATACGCAGTATTTT. It yields the protein CASSQGGGTDTQYF. This sequence joins TRBV18 and TRBJ2-3; D remains ambiguous. V was shortened by 4 bases and J by 1 base, with 9 bases between the two germline ends. Per germline, CDR1 KGHSH and CDR2 LQKENI. The CDR3 length is 14 residues.